This entry lists 25 T cell receptor beta chains sequenced from one sample in a study of T-cell reconstitution after alpha-beta-depleted transplantation in children. Preparing the TCRbeta library involved the use of unique molecular identifiers. A single record per CDR3 protein comes from TCRdb applying MiXCR to the PCR reads. The repertoire holds about 500,000 distinct CDR3 sequences, with 32% as singletons. The starting material was PBMCs from the stem cell graft donor, obtained from the stem cell graft. The receptors were sampled from a human donor who donated a stem cell graft to a child with aplastic anemia.

This chain uses TRBV12-3 or TRBV12-4 with TRBJ2-5; tentative D call: TRBD1 (5 bases). Trimming shortened V by 6 bases and J by 5 bases, and 16 bases separated the two germline ends. The CDR3 loop spans 14 amino acids. CDR3 bases: TGTGCCAGCAGAGGGAACAGTGGGGCGGAGACCCAGTACTTC. Protein product: CASRGNSGAETQYF.

This clonotype was picked up a small number of times. The rearrangement uses TRBV5-1 and TRBJ2-1; 7 bases are a match to TRBD1. Germline-derived CDR1 and CDR2 are SGHRS and YFSETQ. V lost 4 bases, J lost 11 bases, and 9 bases stayed unmatched. This CDR3 has 13 amino acids. The CDR3 reads CASSLDQTGKQFF. The CDR3 bases are TGCGCCAGCAGCCTGGACCAGACAGGGAAGCAGTTCTTC.

This chain joins TRBV10-3 and TRBJ2-6; D is undetermined. Per the germline V gene, CDR1 is ENHRY and CDR2 is SYGVKD. CDR3 length equals 16 residues. V was trimmed by 2 bases and J by 0 bases, leaving 8 bases between them. CDR3 sequence: CAISERVDSGANVLTF. The DNA of the CDR3 is TGTGCCATCAGTGAGAGGGTAGACTCTGGGGCCAACGTCCTGACTTTC.

This chain uses TRBV28 with TRBJ2-5; D call uncertain. The CDR3 spans 14 residues. Trimming pared 5 bases from V and 0 bases from J, leaving 10 bases between. CDR1 and CDR2 from the germline V gene are MDHEN and SYDVKM. The CDR3 DNA reads TGTGCCAGCAGTACATTCCGGGACCAAGAGACCCAGTACTTC. It encodes CASSTFRDQETQYF.

The chain joins TRBV12-3 or TRBV12-4 to TRBJ2-7; a weak D match, TRBD2 (5 bases). Trimming cost V 7 bases and J 0 bases, with 13 bases left between them. The CDR3 spans 14 residues. CDR3 protein: CASMREFSSYEQYF. CDR3 DNA sequence: TGTGCCAGCATGAGGGAGTTTTCCTCCTACGAGCAGTACTTC.

This clonotype occurred once. The chain is built from TRBV20-1 and TRBJ1-2; D remains ambiguous. This CDR3 contains 13 residues. Germline lookup yields CDR1 DFQATT and CDR2 SNEGSKA (reference sequence). V gave up 3 bases and J gave up 3 bases, with 11 bases separating them. The CDR3 DNA reads as TGCAGTGCTAGTTCTGCAGCCTACTATGGCTACACCTTC. Protein product: CSASSAAYYGYTF.

The genes are TRBV11-3 and TRBJ2-4, with D hard to call. The CDR3 loop spans 11 amino acids. Germline loops: CDR1 SGHNT, CDR2 YENEEA. V was cut by 4 bases and J by 9 bases, with 7 bases left in between. The CDR3 sequence: CASSSLGIQYF. CDR3 nucleotide sequence: TGTGCCAGCAGCTCTTTGGGCATTCAGTACTTC.

The V and J genes are TRBV30 and TRBJ2-7, with TRBD1 identical over 7 bases. Germline CDR1 is GTSNPN and CDR2 is SVGIG (reference sequence). The V segment lost 2 bases and the J segment 2 bases; nucleotides outside the gene matches: 6. This CDR3 spans 14 amino acids. CDR3 DNA sequence: TGTGCCTGGAGTCCCGGGACAGTTACCTACGAGCAGTACGTC. The encoded protein is CAWSPGTVTYEQYV.

V and J are TRBV20-1 and TRBJ1-1; TRBD1 might be the D (6 bases). Germline assignment: CDR1 DFQATT and CDR2 SNEGSKA (reference sequence). V dropped 4 bases and J dropped 1 base, with 19 bases sitting between them. This CDR3 is 16 amino acids long. This CDR3 reads CSAIKSGQRKNTEAFF. The CDR3 DNA sequence: TGCAGTGCTATCAAGTCAGGACAGCGAAAGAACACTGAAGCTTTCTTT.

The chain is built from TRBV25-1 and TRBJ1-6, with D tentatively TRBD1 (5 bases). CDR3 length: 13 amino acids. Germline CDR1 and CDR2: MGHDK and SYGVNS. The V gene lost 8 bases and the J gene lost 7 bases, with 12 bases spanning the gap. As DNA, the CDR3 is TGTGCCAGCCGCCGGGAGGGGAATTCACCCCTCCACTTT. Its protein product is CASRREGNSPLHF.

The V gene is TRBV6-5, the J gene TRBJ2-7; unclear D gene. There are 13 residues in the CDR3. V lost 5 bases, J lost 4 bases, and 12 bases lay in between. The V gene's germline CDR1 is MNHEY and CDR2 SVGAGI. The CDR3 is CASSRRREYEQYF. CDR3 nucleotide sequence: TGTGCCAGCAGTCGGCGAAGGGAATACGAGCAGTACTTC.

A few counts support this clonotype. The CDR3 loop is CAWSVWQGANEKLFF. The CDR3 coding sequence is TGTGCCTGGAGTGTATGGCAGGGGGCTAATGAAAAACTGTTTTTT. The chain combines TRBV30 with TRBJ1-4; 7 bases are a match to TRBD1. CDR3 length: 15 residues. V lost 0 bases and J lost 3; bases outside the gene matches: 4. Germline V CDR1 and CDR2: GTSNPN, SVGIG (reference sequence).

J is TRBJ2-2 and V is TRBV30, with 10 bases lining up with TRBD1. Losses at the gene ends were 5 bases for V and 6 bases for J; bases not matched to a gene: 3. CDR1 is GTSNPN, CDR2 SVGIG, per germline (reference sequence). The CDR3 contains 13 residues. The CDR3 DNA sequence: TGTGCCTGGGCGGGGACAGGGGCCGGGGAGCTGTTTTTT. This codes for CAWAGTGAGELFF.

V and J are TRBV14 and TRBJ2-5; D uncertain. Between the trimmed V and J ends, which lost 4 bases and 5 bases, there was a span of 17 bases. CDR1 is SGHDN, CDR2 FVKESK, per germline. This CDR3 region has 15 residues. CDR3 sequence reads: CASSLSRRVWETQYF. The CDR3 region has the DNA TGTGCCAGCAGCCTCTCAAGAAGAGTATGGGAGACCCAGTACTTC.

This clonotype occurred a few times. The rearrangement links TRBV6-5 to TRBJ2-5; D call uncertain. V lost 5 bases and J lost 7, with 26 bases in between. The CDR3 loop spans 17 amino acids. Germline CDR1 reads MNHEY; CDR2 reads SVGAGI. The CDR3 region has the DNA TGTGCCAGCAGTCACGGGCGACCGGGTAGTTTCTTGGGGACCCAGTACTTC. It codes for CASSHGRPGSFLGTQYF.

This sequence joins TRBV25-1 and TRBJ1-2; D is unresolved. CDR1 is MGHDK and CDR2 is SYGVNS in the germline V gene. Trimming took off 2 bases at V and 0 bases at J, with 7 bases between the two ends. The CDR3 runs 14 residues. This chain's CDR3 is CASSEQRSNYGYTF. The CDR3 DNA reads TGTGCCAGCAGTGAACAGAGATCTAACTATGGCTACACCTTC.

The chain combines TRBV9 with TRBJ2-5; D tentatively fits TRBD1 or TRBD2 (5 bases each). V lost 3 bases and J lost 0, with 12 bases in between. CDR1 and CDR2 from the germline V gene are SGDLS and YYNGEE. CDR3 length: 15 amino acids. CDR3 region: CASSASGTYQETQYF. CDR3 bases: TGTGCCAGCAGCGCTTCAGGGACGTACCAAGAGACCCAGTACTTC.

A remark on this clonotype: Mismatch with germline at one junction end may stem from a read error. This chain joins TRBV5-1 and TRBJ2-1, with D unclear. In germline, CDR1 is SGHRS, CDR2 YFSETQ. This CDR3 contains 14 residues. The CDR3: CASSYGNSYNAQFF. DNA of the CDR3: TGCGCCAGCAGCTATGGAAACTCCTACAATGCGCAGTTCTTC.

This clonotype was counted only a few times. V usage is TRBV4-3 and J usage is TRBJ2-1, with 7 bases fitting TRBD2. The CDR3 runs 16 residues. Trimming took 3 bases from V and 0 from J; bases not matched to a gene: 5. Germline V gene sequence: CDR1 LGHNA, CDR2 YSLEER. As DNA, the CDR3 is TGCGCCAGCAGCCAGGACCTAGCGGACTCCTACAATGAGCAGTTCTTC. Its protein is CASSQDLADSYNEQFF.

This clonotype was observed a few times. V usage is TRBV27 and J usage is TRBJ2-7, with 10 bases that match TRBD1. After removal of 9 bases from V and 0 bases from J, the junction contained 11 bases not matched to a gene. Germline assignment: CDR1 MNHEY and CDR2 SMNVEV (reference sequence). This CDR3 is built from 16 residues. In nucleotides, the CDR3 is TGTGCCAGTAAGACAGGGGGCCCAACGTCCTCCTACGAGCAGTACTTC. The encoded protein is CASKTGGPTSSYEQYF.

V usage is TRBV20-1 and J usage is TRBJ2-5; the D gene is possibly TRBD1 (6 bases). The CDR3 consists of 13 residues. Trimming took 5 bases from V and 4 from J, leaving 14 bases between them. CDR1 is DFQATT, CDR2 SNEGSKA, per germline (reference sequence). For the CDR3, the DNA is TGCAGTGCTGCTGGGCACAGGGTAGAGACCCAGTACTTC. Translation: CSAAGHRVETQYF.

The chain carries TRBV18 and TRBJ1-5; TRBD1 is a possible D gene (5 bases). Germline loops: CDR1 KGHSH, CDR2 LQKENI. The CDR3 has 17 residues. Trimming cost V 3 bases and J 0 bases, with 15 bases left between them. The CDR3 loop is CASSPLGVGGSNQPQHF. The CDR3, as DNA: TGTGCCAGCTCACCTCTTGGAGTGGGGGGTAGCAATCAGCCCCAGCATTTT.

This rearrangement joins TRBV11-2 to TRBJ2-3; 12 bases agree with TRBD2. The germline V gene has CDR1 SGHAT and CDR2 FQNNGV. With 5 bases clipped from V and 2 bases from J, the junction kept 5 bases outside the gene matches. The CDR3 covers 16 residues. The CDR3 protein is CASSPRTSGTTDTQYF. The DNA of the CDR3 is TGTGCCAGCAGCCCTAGGACTAGCGGGACCACAGATACGCAGTATTTT.

This clonotype was observed a few times. This chain uses TRBV6-5 with TRBJ2-1; 7 bases map to TRBD2. With V trimmed by 2 bases and J by 5 bases, 9 bases remained unmatched. This CDR3 comprises 16 residues. Germline assignment: CDR1 MNHEY and CDR2 SVGAGI. The CDR3 is CASSYPTGTTNNEQFF. As DNA, the CDR3 is TGTGCCAGCAGTTACCCTACCGGGACTACGAACAATGAGCAGTTCTTC.

The J gene is TRBJ2-3, the V gene TRBV12-3 or TRBV12-4; 9 bases are shared with TRBD1. V lost 6 bases and J lost 1; bases outside the gene matches: 11. CDR3 size: 17 residues. CDR3 in amino acids: CASSHPLTGGGTDTQYF. CDR3 bases: TGTGCCAGCAGCCATCCCCTGACAGGGGGAGGCACAGATACGCAGTATTTT.